The following is a TCR beta chain sequence with its context. What antigen it recognizes has not been identified. Compared with germline, one end of the junction differs, possibly owing to a read error. The data are from a study of blood T cell repertoires in COVID-19 (dated by TCRdb to about 2020). Looking at the study overall: The collaborator samples originated in the United States, Italy and Spain and spanned the acute and convalescent phases of COVID-19. The sample metadata nearly always contained a de-identified subject ID, COVID-19 status, age in years and sex. The prospective study material was composed of cDNA or gDNA derived from T cells, B-cell-depleted T cells, or PBMCs. Subjects who had been exposed to COVID-19, were actively infected with it, or had recovered from it provided the deeply sampled blood TCRbeta repertoires that made up the dataset. The repertoires were released in a freely available public database meant as a resource for research on the immune response to SARS-CoV-2. The samples were drawn from two sources: the first 160 participants of the ongoing ImmuneRACE study, and about 1,300 subjects contributed by 6 global collaborators. Where available, HLA class I and class II types were taken from metadata supplied by the sample provider and were not determined by assay-based typing. Overall results and qualifications from the work: Clinical and demographic metadata were provided uncurated, with the amount varying by source and participant.

The immunoSEQ Assay, a bias-controlled multiplex PCR, was used to amplify TCRbeta CDR3 regions from genomic DNA. The paper's processing steps were these. Nucleated cell counts per sample were estimated from amplification of reference gene primers within the assay. Sequence reads were collapsed and filtered to measure the absolute abundance of every unique TCRbeta CDR3 rearrangement. Productive Simpson clonality was computed per sample as the square root of Simpson's diversity index over productive rearrangements. This immuneACCESS table, as held by TCRdb, lists in-frame sequences with V and J called but not all clones. Of the missing ones, under half trace to an unresolved V gene in checked studies; the others have no known cause. The DNA was the basis for D and trimming; V, J and clone size are from that table. The sample table contains about 140,000 clones; only one count was recorded for 80% to 85% of them. The leading ten clones occupy roughly 8% of the sample.

Whole blood was collected in K2EDTA tubes by collaborating institutions according to the institutions' own protocols. For TCRbeta analysis, collaborator samples were shipped as frozen whole blood, as isolated PBMCs, or as DNA extracted from either sample type. Based on the germline V gene (reference sequence), the CDR1 and CDR2 sequences are SSHAT and FNYEAQ. From the cysteine through the phenylalanine, the CDR3 covers 15 amino acids. Solely the CDR3 DNA is kept, with 45 bases framed from the first base. This TCR was recovered from a human donor in a cohort sampled during active COVID-19. Sequenced material: peripheral blood. The rearrangement combines TRBV7-7 with TRBJ1-3; TRBD1 is possibly the D segment (6 matching bases). The DNA sequence is as follows: TGTGCTAGCAGCTTAGATCAGGGGCCTGGAAACACCATATATTTT. It translates to CASSLDQGPGNTIYF.